One sample yielded the 8 T cell receptor beta chains listed below, sequenced in a study of T-cell reconstitution after alpha-beta-depleted transplantation in children. During its preparation, the TCRbeta library received unique molecular identifiers. One entry per CDR3 protein results from TCRdb running MiXCR on the PCR reads. The sample contains around 270,000 distinct CDR3 sequences, around 10% of which appear only once. Sequencing used PBMCs, obtained before TCRalphabeta/CD19-depleted stem cell transplant. Every receptor here comes from a boy less than two years old with acute myeloid leukemia, due to receive a stem cell transplant.

The rearrangement joins TRBV27 to TRBJ1-1; 9 bases align to TRBD1. The CDR3 loop spans 14 amino acids. The germline CDR1 and CDR2 sequences are MNHEY and SMNVEV (reference sequence). The V segment lost 8 bases and the J segment 1 base; nucleotides outside the gene matches: 5. Here the CDR3 reads CASGTGSWNTEAFF. The CDR3, as DNA: TGTGCCAGCGGGACAGGGAGTTGGAACACTGAAGCTTTCTTT.

This clonotype was observed many times. Because the CDR3's place on the DNA is in doubt, the DNA is left out and the CDR3 is given as listed by TCRdb. The J gene is TRBJ2-4, the V gene TRBV28; TRBD1 is taken as the D call from the table, unchecked against the DNA. The CDR3 is 21 amino acids long, termini counted. Looked up from germline, CDR1 is MDHEN and CDR2 is SYDVKM. The CDR3 is CASSLFWRGTGGGIAKNIQYF.

This chain links TRBV18 with TRBJ2-7; D may be TRBD1 or TRBD2 (5 bases each). Germline CDR1 reads KGHSH; CDR2 reads LQKENI. The CDR3 runs to 14 residues. V was clipped by 3 bases and J by 3 bases, with 12 bases between them. DNA of the CDR3: TGTGCCAGCTCACCGGGGGACCTTCTCTACGAGCAGTACTTC. Protein product: CASSPGDLLYEQYF. The entire variable domain, with the rest obtained from reference TRBV18 and TRBJ2-7, is as follows: NAGVMQNPRHLVRRRGQEARLRCSPMKGHSHVYWYRQLPEEGLKFMVYLQKENIIDESGMPKERFSAEFPKEGPSILRIQQVVRGDSAAYFCASSPGDLLYEQYFGPGTRLTVT.

This clonotype has a handful of counts. The chain employs TRBV14 and TRBJ1-2; TRBD1 matches 8 bases. There are 14 residues in the CDR3. Trimming removed 1 base from V and 7 bases from J; junction bases left unmatched: 5. The germline V gene encodes CDR1 SGHDN and CDR2 FVKESK. CDR3 in DNA: TGTGCCAGCAGCCAAGGGACAGGGCCGGTTGGCTACACCTTC. Encoded protein: CASSQGTGPVGYTF.

This clonotype was seen ten or more times. The chain recombines TRBV30 with TRBJ2-7, with 10 bases that match TRBD1. This CDR3 contains 14 residues. V shed 0 bases, J shed 3 bases, and the junction held 2 bases outside the gene matches. Germline V gene sequence: CDR1 GTSNPN, CDR2 SVGIG (reference sequence). The CDR3 sequence: CAWSVGTGVYEQYF. The DNA of the CDR3 is TGTGCCTGGAGTGTCGGGACAGGGGTCTACGAGCAGTACTTC.

This clonotype was seen ten or more times. The chain combines TRBV7-2 with TRBJ2-7, with 7 bases matching TRBD1. The CDR3 length is 14 residues. V was clipped by 1 base and J by 3 bases; unmatched bases: 3. Germline V CDR1 and CDR2: SGHTA, FQGNSA. This CDR3 is CASSLGYRGYEQYF. The CDR3 nucleotides read TGTGCCAGCAGCTTAGGGTACAGGGGCTACGAGCAGTACTTC.

The chain carries TRBV9 and TRBJ2-5; TRBD2 is a possible D gene (5 bases). Germline values: CDR1 SGDLS, CDR2 YYNGEE. V was cut by 0 bases and J by 5 bases, with 14 bases left in between. The CDR3 extends over 15 amino acids. CDR3 in DNA: TGTGCCAGCAGCGTAGAAGCGGTCCCACAGGAGACCCAGTACTTC. Translated: CASSVEAVPQETQYF.

This clonotype has ten or more counts. CDR3 nucleotides: TGCAGTGCACTAGTCACTAGCGGGACGGGGACGAACTACAATGAGCAGTTCTTC. This encodes CSALVTSGTGTNYNEQFF. The V and J genes are TRBV20-1 and TRBJ2-1, with TRBD2 matching 10 bases. J gave up 3 bases and V 6 bases, and 17 bases lay outside the gene matches. The germline V gene encodes CDR1 DFQATT and CDR2 SNEGSKA (reference sequence). The CDR3 has 18 residues.